This is a list of T cell receptor beta chains from one sample in a study of blood T cell repertoires in COVID-19. Sequenced by immunoSEQ multiplex PCR; TCRdb stores in-frame clones only, minus some. The table includes about 170,000 clones, 83% detected once. Sample: peripheral blood. Source of these receptors: a woman aged 70 to 79 who had recovered from COVID-19. CDR3s include the opening cysteine and the closing phenylalanine or tryptophan. The order of the fields is clone size, J gene, D gene, V gene, CDR3 protein, CDR3 DNA. A D gene is named only where the DNA matches it firmly. Size tells how often a clone was seen (once, few, many) or the class of an expanded clone, and some rows leave it out.

>.|TRBJ2-7|TRBD2|TRBV28
CASEIAGGAYEQYF
TGTGCCAGCGAGATAGCGGGAGGGGCCTACGAGCAGTACTTC
>once|TRBJ1-1|TRBD1|TRBV25-1
CASGARTGNTEAFF
TGTGCCAGCGGGGCCCGGACAGGGAACACTGAAGCTTTCTTT
>.|TRBJ1-1|TRBD1|TRBV7-9
CASSPRQGGTEAFF
TGTGCCAGCAGTCCAAGACAGGGAGGAACTGAAGCTTTCTTT
>few|TRBJ2-2|TRBD2|TRBV5-1
CASSLPSGVNTGELFF
TGCGCCAGCAGCTTGCCCAGCGGGGTGAACACCGGGGAGCTGTTTTTT
>.|TRBJ1-1|.|TRBV30
CAWTRPTPNTEAFF
TGTGCCTGGACTAGACCCACCCCGAACACTGAAGCTTTCTTT
>.|TRBJ1-1|.|TRBV4-1
CARGGVNTEAFF
TGCGCCAGGGGGGGGGTGAACACTGAAGCTTTCTTT
>.|TRBJ1-4|.|TRBV19
CASSPAGEKLFF
TGTGCCAGTAGTCCCGCCGGGGAAAAACTGTTTTTT
>.|TRBJ2-1|TRBD1|TRBV5-5
CASSRTGGTYNEQFF
TGTGCCAGCAGCCGGACAGGGGGCACCTACAATGAGCAGTTCTTC
>.|TRBJ1-2|.|TRBV5-1
CASSTGQGYGYTF
TGCGCCAGCAGCACAGGGCAGGGGTATGGCTACACCTTC
>.|TRBJ2-3|TRBD2|TRBV9
CASSGRTSGSTDTQYF
TGTGCCAGCAGCGGGCGGACTAGCGGGAGTACAGATACGCAGTATTTT
>.|TRBJ2-7|TRBD1|TRBV5-1
CASSPRTGTYEQYF
TGCGCCAGCAGCCCCCGGACAGGAACCTACGAGCAGTACTTC
>.|TRBJ1-1|TRBD1|TRBV6-2/TRBV6-3
CASSLDRASEAFF
TGTGCCAGCAGCCTCGACAGGGCCTCTGAAGCTTTCTTT
>once|TRBJ2-1|TRBD2|TRBV9
CASSDTSGAYNEQFF
TGTGCCAGCAGCGACACTAGCGGGGCGTACAATGAGCAGTTCTTC
>.|TRBJ2-5|.|TRBV5-1
CASSPGLGSQYF
TGCGCCAGCAGCCCCGGTCTCGGGTCCCAGTACTTC
>.|TRBJ2-3|TRBD2|TRBV9
CASSGTSGTDTQYF
TGTGCCAGCAGCGGGACTAGCGGGACAGATACGCAGTATTTT
>.|TRBJ1-3|.|TRBV6-5
CASRPGQSSGNTIYF
TGTGCCAGCAGGCCCGGACAGAGCTCTGGAAACACCATATATTTT
>.|TRBJ1-2|.|TRBV15
CATWGGPNYGYTF
TGTGCCACCTGGGGGGGGCCTAACTATGGCTACACCTTC
>few|TRBJ2-2|.|TRBV7-2
CASSLGTAPGELFF
TGTGCCAGCAGCTTAGGGACTGCCCCCGGGGAGCTGTTTTTT
>.|TRBJ2-5|.|TRBV19
CASSAGETQYF
TGTGCCAGTAGTGCGGGGGAGACCCAGTACTTC
>.|TRBJ2-6|.|TRBV30
CAWIPISGANVLTF
TGTGCCTGGATCCCCATCTCTGGGGCCAACGTCCTGACTTTC
>few|TRBJ2-3|.|TRBV20-1
CSAPRGVTQYF
TGCAGTGCCCCAAGGGGCGTTACGCAGTATTTT
>.|TRBJ2-1|.|TRBV4-2
CASSQDGEGEQFF
TGTGCCAGCAGCCAAGATGGCGAGGGAGAGCAGTTCTTC
>.|TRBJ2-1|TRBD2|TRBV11-2
CASTQGWASGGDEQFF
TGTGCCAGCACCCAAGGGTGGGCTAGCGGGGGTGATGAGCAGTTCTTC
>.|TRBJ1-2|.|TRBV27
CASRTRAGYGYTF
TGTGCCAGCAGAACCAGGGCTGGCTATGGCTACACCTTC
>.|TRBJ1-5|.|TRBV28
CAGGGPGTHQPQHF
TGTGCCGGGGGGGGCCCAGGGACCCATCAGCCCCAGCATTTT
>.|TRBJ2-3|TRBD1|TRBV19
CASSTRQGGWADTQYF
TGTGCCAGTAGTACCCGACAGGGGGGCTGGGCAGATACGCAGTATTTT
>.|TRBJ2-2|TRBD1|TRBV5-1
CASSFGGDRGRGGELFF
TGCGCCAGCAGCTTCGGAGGGGACAGGGGGCGCGGCGGGGAGCTGTTTTTT
>.|TRBJ2-1|TRBD2|TRBV14
CASSLQLAGASDEQFF
TGTGCCAGCAGCCTCCAACTAGCGGGGGCGAGTGATGAGCAGTTCTTC
>once|TRBJ2-3|TRBD2|TRBV4-2
CASSQVGGTSATDTQYF
TGTGCCAGCAGCCAAGTTGGGGGGACTAGCGCCACAGATACGCAGTATTTT
>once|TRBJ1-1|.|TRBV4-1
CASSHPRGEGTEAFF
TGCGCCAGCAGCCACCCGAGAGGGGAGGGTACTGAAGCTTTCTTT
>once|TRBJ2-7|.|TRBV18
CASSPPGLATTYEQYF
TGTGCCAGCTCACCACCCGGGCTAGCGACTACCTACGAGCAGTACTTC
>.|TRBJ2-7|TRBD2|TRBV6-6
CASSYLAGWGYEQYF
TGTGCCAGCAGTTACCTAGCGGGATGGGGCTACGAGCAGTACTTC
>.|TRBJ1-2|TRBD1|TRBV4-2
CASRGTDYGYTF
TGTGCCAGCAGGGGGACAGACTATGGCTACACCTTC
>.|TRBJ2-7|TRBD1|TRBV5-1
CASSLARGPFERSYEQYF
TGCGCCAGCAGCTTGGCGAGGGGGCCCTTCGAAAGATCCTACGAGCAGTACTTC
>.|TRBJ1-2|.|TRBV19
CASSPSAGRNYGYTF
TGTGCCAGTAGTCCCAGTGCGGGGCGGAACTATGGCTACACCTTC
>.|TRBJ2-7|.|TRBV3-1/TRBV3-2
CASSQAEAASYEQYF
TGTGCCAGCAGCCAAGCCGAGGCGGCCTCCTACGAGCAGTACTTC
>.|TRBJ2-7|TRBD1|TRBV6-5
CASSPWTGPNYEQYF
TGTGCCAGCAGTCCCTGGACAGGGCCGAACTACGAGCAGTACTTC
>once|TRBJ1-5|.|TRBV19
CASSKGRNQPQHF
TGTGCCAGTAGTAAGGGGCGGAATCAGCCCCAGCATTTT
>few|TRBJ1-5|.|TRBV5-4
CASSFEGKEPQHF
TGTGCCAGCAGCTTTGAGGGTAAAGAGCCCCAGCATTTT
>.|TRBJ2-3|.|TRBV11-3
CASSPGTDTQYF
TGTGCCAGCAGCCCGGGCACAGATACGCAGTATTTT
>few|TRBJ1-2|TRBD1|TRBV9
CASSARGTGNYGYTF
TGTGCCAGCAGCGCCAGGGGGACAGGGAACTATGGCTACACCTTC
>.|TRBJ2-5|TRBD1|TRBV10-3
CAINPGGETQYF
TGTGCCATCAATCCAGGGGGTGAGACCCAGTACTTC
>.|TRBJ1-2|.|TRBV13
CASSLPTAYGYTF
TGTGCCAGCAGCTTACCGACAGCCTATGGCTACACCTTC
>.|TRBJ2-7|TRBD1|TRBV28
CASSKTPQGAPYEQYF
TGTGCCAGCAGCAAAACCCCCCAGGGGGCCCCCTACGAGCAGTACTTC
>.|TRBJ2-7|.|TRBV18
CASSPGQPYEQYF
TGTGCCAGCTCACCAGGGCAGCCCTACGAGCAGTACTTC
>.|TRBJ1-6|.|TRBV18
CASSAGEAYNSPLHF
TGTGCCAGCTCAGCCGGGGAGGCCTATAATTCACCCCTCCACTTT
>.|TRBJ2-7|.|TRBV19
CASSPRLFRVIYEQYF
TGTGCCAGTAGTCCCAGGCTCTTTAGAGTAATTTACGAGCAGTACTTC
>.|TRBJ1-5|.|TRBV5-1
CASSLGVGRVGQPQHF
TGCGCCAGCAGCTTGGGGGTCGGCAGGGTGGGTCAGCCCCAGCATTTT
>.|TRBJ2-2|.|TRBV24-1
CATSDPGQPNTGELFF
TGTGCCACCAGTGATCCCGGACAGCCCAACACCGGGGAGCTGTTTTTT
>.|TRBJ2-5|TRBD2|TRBV28
CASGTGGGQETQYF
TGTGCCAGCGGTACCGGGGGGGGCCAAGAGACCCAGTACTTC
>once|TRBJ2-1|TRBD2|TRBV6-5
CASRGLAYEQFF
TGTGCCAGCAGAGGACTAGCGTATGAGCAGTTCTTC
>.|TRBJ1-5|TRBD1|TRBV10-3
CAISGDRADQPQHF
TGTGCCATCAGTGGGGACAGGGCCGATCAGCCCCAGCATTTT
>.|TRBJ2-3|.|TRBV5-4
CASSPGRAAADTQYF
TGTGCCAGCAGCCCTGGTCGGGCAGCGGCAGATACGCAGTATTTT
>.|TRBJ1-1|TRBD1|TRBV5-4
CASSVTGVRTEAFF
TGTGCCAGCAGCGTGACAGGGGTTCGCACTGAAGCTTTCTTT
>few|TRBJ2-7|.|TRBV4-2
CASSQGGTEGAPEQYF
TGTGCCAGCAGCCAAGGCGGAACGGAGGGAGCCCCCGAGCAGTACTTC